Listed below are T cell receptor beta chains from one sample, sequenced in a study of blood T cell repertoires in COVID-19. Only in-frame clones appear in the TCRdb table, and some are missing; sequencing was by immunoSEQ multiplex PCR. The repertoire holds 65,000 to 90,000 clones, with around nine tenths as singletons. Sample: peripheral blood. The source of these receptors is a human donor in a cohort sampled during active COVID-19. Both conserved end residues are part of each CDR3. Each record gives: V gene, J gene, CDR3 protein.

v_gene: TRBV2
j_gene: TRBJ1-1
CDR3aa: CASSLDRVKAFF

v_gene: TRBV10-2
j_gene: TRBJ2-3
CDR3aa: CASKQGVPDYPTDTQYF

v_gene: TRBV9
j_gene: TRBJ2-7
CDR3aa: CASSVGVGGQIITQEQYF

v_gene: TRBV11-3
j_gene: TRBJ2-7
CDR3aa: CASSKGPPYEQYF

v_gene: TRBV7-2
j_gene: TRBJ2-1
CDR3aa: CASSHGTSGTRSYNEQFF

v_gene: TRBV21-1
j_gene: TRBJ2-7
CDR3aa: CASRNGGAPGYEQYF

v_gene: TRBV5-6
j_gene: TRBJ2-7
CDR3aa: CASSRTGAEQYF

v_gene: TRBV6-5
j_gene: TRBJ1-4
CDR3aa: CASSYGGGGSKKLFF

v_gene: TRBV7-2
j_gene: TRBJ2-7
CDR3aa: CASSYLAGVREQYF

v_gene: TRBV27
j_gene: TRBJ2-4
CDR3aa: CASSLFPGGAKNIQYF

v_gene: TRBV7-9
j_gene: TRBJ1-2
CDR3aa: CASSLVGTGMDGYTF

v_gene: TRBV6-5
j_gene: TRBJ2-5
CDR3aa: CASRIAGFRETQYF

v_gene: TRBV19
j_gene: TRBJ2-3
CDR3aa: CASSRTSGGTDTQYF

v_gene: TRBV6-6
j_gene: TRBJ2-3
CDR3aa: CASRVGQGTDTQYF

v_gene: TRBV19
j_gene: TRBJ1-5
CDR3aa: CASSIGDQPQHF

v_gene: TRBV15
j_gene: TRBJ2-7
CDR3aa: CATSESGFPYEQYF

v_gene: TRBV6-1
j_gene: TRBJ1-1
CDR3aa: CASSEADQGWSTEAFF

v_gene: TRBV10-1
j_gene: TRBJ2-3
CDR3aa: CASSEPSGEKELVTDTQYF

v_gene: TRBV27
j_gene: TRBJ1-6
CDR3aa: CASSLYGGTARSSYNSPLHF

v_gene: TRBV7-9
j_gene: TRBJ2-2
CDR3aa: CASSLGGLAVGELFF

v_gene: TRBV5-1
j_gene: TRBJ1-2
CDR3aa: CASSLAQGTTYGYTF

v_gene: TRBV11-2
j_gene: TRBJ2-5
CDR3aa: CASSLVRQETQYF

v_gene: TRBV7-2
j_gene: TRBJ2-5
CDR3aa: CASSSLAGGLKQETQYF

v_gene: TRBV9
j_gene: TRBJ1-1
CDR3aa: CASSVQGSTEAFF

v_gene: TRBV7-2
j_gene: TRBJ1-1
CDR3aa: CASSFGANTEAFF

v_gene: TRBV28
j_gene: TRBJ1-5
CDR3aa: CASMGGVYANQPQHF

v_gene: TRBV6-5
j_gene: TRBJ1-4
CDR3aa: CASRQGGDEKLFF

v_gene: TRBV18
j_gene: TRBJ1-3
CDR3aa: CASSPIGGNSGNTIYF